These 10 T cell receptor beta chains were all obtained from the same sample, sequenced in a study of low-dose radiotherapy and immunotherapy resistance in tumors. TRAV- and TRBV-specific primers, spanning alpha and beta chains, primed first-strand cDNA. Amplification of TCRs used a constant-region primer and V-primer adapter for 15 to 25 PCR cycles. TCRdb re-called the reads with MiXCR, one entry per CDR3 protein. The data hold around 13,000 distinct CDR3 sequences, with 60% observed a single time. Every receptor here comes from a human donor with advanced metastatic prostate, ovarian, gallbladder or colorectal cancer (not recorded which). This table probably holds off-target reads from a library built for another chain.

The chain joins TRBV10-3 to TRBJ1-2; D perhaps matches TRBD1 (6 bases). The ends were cut back, 8 bases at V and 3 bases at J, with 13 bases in the middle. This CDR3 region has 13 residues. Germline V gene sequence: CDR1 ENHRY, CDR2 SYGVKD. The CDR3 nucleotides read TGTGCCATCCGGGGGGCCCCGGACTATGGCTACACCTTC. Encoded protein: CAIRGAPDYGYTF.

This chain connects TRBV29-1 to TRBJ2-7, with 7 bases matching TRBD1. J lost 0 bases, V lost 7 bases, and 3 bases had no gene match. Germline CDR1 SQVTM, CDR2 ANQGSEA. The CDR3 length is 12 residues. CDR3 in DNA: TGCAGCGCCCACAGGGGCTCCTACGAGCAGTACTTC. The encoded protein is CSAHRGSYEQYF.

V is TRBV12-3 or TRBV12-4 and J is TRBJ2-5, with TRBD2 matching over 9 bases. The junction had 2 bases not matched to a gene; V was cut back by 3 bases and J by 0 bases. This CDR3 region has 15 residues. The CDR3 DNA is TGTGCCAGCAGTTTGAAGCGGGGGGACCAAGAGACCCAGTACTTC. The encoded protein is CASSLKRGDQETQYF.

The table lists this clonotype with a few counts. The V gene is TRBV20-1, the J gene TRBJ2-5; perhaps D is TRBD1 or TRBD2 (5 bases each). This CDR3 has 14 amino acids. CDR1 is DFQATT, CDR2 SNEGSKA, per germline (reference sequence). The V gene lost 1 base and the J gene lost 0 bases, with 9 bases spanning the gap. CDR3 loop: CSARGGSDQETQYF. The CDR3 coding sequence is TGCAGTGCTAGAGGGGGGAGCGACCAAGAGACCCAGTACTTC.

The gene calls are TRBV12-3 or TRBV12-4 and TRBJ1-1; D not resolved. The CDR3 sequence is 14 residues long. Trimming took off 6 bases at V and 6 bases at J, with 17 bases between the two ends. For the CDR3, the DNA is TGTGCCAGCAGAATAACCGACCGGCAATCTGAAGCTTTCTTT. This codes for CASRITDRQSEAFF.

This clonotype was found a few times. V usage is TRBV28 and J usage is TRBJ2-7; D not resolved. Germline loops: CDR1 MDHEN, CDR2 SYDVKM. The CDR3 runs 15 residues. Trimming removed 7 bases at V and 2 bases at J, with 18 bases between. CDR3 amino acids: CASTPQTLVTYEQYF. Here the CDR3 DNA reads TGTGCCAGCACCCCACAAACCCTAGTAACCTACGAGCAGTACTTC. The whole variable domain, filled in from reference TRBV28 and TRBJ2-7, reads DVKVTQSSRYLVKRTGEKVFLECVQDMDHENMFWYRQDPGLGLRLIYFSYDVKMKEKGDIPEGYSVSREKKERFSLILESASTNQTSMYLCASTPQTLVTYEQYFGPGTRLTVT.

This clonotype rates as large (0.1 to 1%). The chain combines TRBV25-1 with TRBJ1-2, with TRBD1 as a possible D gene (6 bases). Between the trimmed V and J ends, which lost 3 bases and 8 bases, there was a span of 16 bases. The CDR3 totals 14 residues. Germline V gene sequence: CDR1 MGHDK, CDR2 SYGVNS. CDR3 in amino acids: CASSEGNRVDGYTF. CDR3 coding DNA: TGTGCCAGCAGTGAGGGGAACAGGGTGGACGGCTACACCTTC.

The chain recombines TRBV5-1 with TRBJ2-3; TRBD2 aligns across 7 bases. Unmatched junction bases numbered 11, after V lost 7 bases and J lost 6 bases. Germline loops: CDR1 SGHRS, CDR2 YFSETQ. The CDR3 totals 14 residues. DNA of the CDR3: TGCGCCAGCGGGCCCCGACTAGCAACGGATACGCAGTATTTT. This codes for CASGPRLATDTQYF.

This chain links TRBV5-1 with TRBJ2-7, with 8 bases identical to TRBD1. CDR1 and CDR2 (germline): SGHRS, YFSETQ. CDR3 size: 18 residues. Trimming removed 1 base from V and 3 bases from J; junction bases left unmatched: 15. This CDR3 is CASSLSPTGTGGVYEQYF. In DNA, the CDR3 is TGCGCCAGCAGCTTGTCCCCCACTGGGACAGGCGGGGTCTACGAGCAGTACTTC.

This clonotype was counted only a few times. The chain has TRBV29-1 and TRBJ2-1; the D is unclear. Per germline, CDR1 SQVTM and CDR2 ANQGSEA. V was clipped by 6 bases and J by 10 bases, with 10 bases between them. This CDR3 has 10 residues. The CDR3 bases are TGCAGCGTCGTCCCGTTAGAGCAGTTCTTC. It encodes CSVVPLEQFF.